This T cell receptor beta chain derives from a study of technical replicates of blood from a handful of donors. Generated by immunoSEQ multiplex PCR, the TCRdb table keeps only in-frame clones and is missing some. The table includes over 70,000 clones, 90% detected once. The CDR3 loop spans 15 amino acids. Germline CDR1 and CDR2: SGHTA and FQGNSA. V shed 3 bases and J 4 bases; nucleotides not matched to a gene: 4. The sample holds one count of this clone. This TCR was sampled from a human donor in good health. Some clones in this sample may be carry-over from other donors' samples. The rearrangement joins TRBV7-2 to TRBJ2-2; TRBD1 aligns across 8 bases. The sequenced sample consisted of PBMCs. Here the CDR3 reads CASSFSGGSTGELFF. The DNA for the CDR3 is TGTGCCAGCAGCTTTTCAGGGGGCTCCACCGGGGAGCTGTTTTTT.